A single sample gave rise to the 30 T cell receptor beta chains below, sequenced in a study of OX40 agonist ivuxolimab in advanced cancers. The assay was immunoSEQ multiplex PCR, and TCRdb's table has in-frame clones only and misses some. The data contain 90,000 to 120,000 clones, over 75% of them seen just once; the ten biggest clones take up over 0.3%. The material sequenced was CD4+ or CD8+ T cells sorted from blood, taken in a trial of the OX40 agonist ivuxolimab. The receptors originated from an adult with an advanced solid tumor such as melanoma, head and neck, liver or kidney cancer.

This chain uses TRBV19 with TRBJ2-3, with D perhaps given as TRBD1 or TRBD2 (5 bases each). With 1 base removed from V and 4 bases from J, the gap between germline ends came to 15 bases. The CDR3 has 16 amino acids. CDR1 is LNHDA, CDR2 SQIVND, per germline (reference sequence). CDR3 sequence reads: CASSIVVGEIADTQYF. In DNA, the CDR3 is TGTGCCAGTAGTATAGTGGTGGGGGAGATCGCAGATACGCAGTATTTT.

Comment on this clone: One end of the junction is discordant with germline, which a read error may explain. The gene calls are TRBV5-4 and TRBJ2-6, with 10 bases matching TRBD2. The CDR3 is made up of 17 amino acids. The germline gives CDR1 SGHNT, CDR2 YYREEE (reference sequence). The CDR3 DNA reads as TGTGCCAGCAAGTCAGGGCTAGCGGGAGCTGGGGGCAACGTCCTGACTTTC. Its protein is CASKSGLAGAGGNVLTF.

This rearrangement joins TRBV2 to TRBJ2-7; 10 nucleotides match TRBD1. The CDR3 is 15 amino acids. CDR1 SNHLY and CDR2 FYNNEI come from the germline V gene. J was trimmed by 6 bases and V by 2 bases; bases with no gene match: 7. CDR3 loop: CASSERGTGAGEQYF. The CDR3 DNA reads TGTGCCAGCAGTGAAAGGGGGACAGGGGCCGGCGAGCAGTACTTC.

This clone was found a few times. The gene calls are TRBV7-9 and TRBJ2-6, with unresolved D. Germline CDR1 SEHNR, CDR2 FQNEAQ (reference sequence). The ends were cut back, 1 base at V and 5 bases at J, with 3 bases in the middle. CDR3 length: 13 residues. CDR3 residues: CASSLGRANVLTF. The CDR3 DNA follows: TGTGCCAGCAGCTTAGGCAGGGCCAACGTCCTGACTTTC. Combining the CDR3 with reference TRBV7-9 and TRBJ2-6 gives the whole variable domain DTGVSQNPRHKITKRGQNVTFRCDPISEHNRLYWYRQTLGQGPEFLTYFQNEAQLEKSRLLSDRFSAERPKGSFSTLEIQRTEQGDSAMYLCASSLGRANVLTFGAGSRLTVL.

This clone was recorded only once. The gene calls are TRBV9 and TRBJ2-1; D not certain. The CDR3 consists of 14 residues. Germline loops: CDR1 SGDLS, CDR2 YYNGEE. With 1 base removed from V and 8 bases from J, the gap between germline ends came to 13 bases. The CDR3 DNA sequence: TGTGCCAGCAGCGTACGGATTTTCAGCGATGAGCAGTTCTTC. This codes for CASSVRIFSDEQFF.

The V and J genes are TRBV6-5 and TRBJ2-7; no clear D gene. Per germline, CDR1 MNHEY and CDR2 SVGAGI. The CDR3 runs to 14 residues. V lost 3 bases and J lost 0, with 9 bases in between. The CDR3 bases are TGTGCCAGCAGTTATGACTGGACCTCCTACGAGCAGTACTTC. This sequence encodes CASSYDWTSYEQYF.

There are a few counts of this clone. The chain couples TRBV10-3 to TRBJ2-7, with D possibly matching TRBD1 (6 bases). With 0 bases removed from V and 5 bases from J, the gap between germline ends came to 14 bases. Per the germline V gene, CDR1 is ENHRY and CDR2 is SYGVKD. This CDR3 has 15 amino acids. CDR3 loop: CAISESAGVGNEQYF. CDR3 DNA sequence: TGTGCCATCAGTGAGTCGGCAGGGGTGGGGAACGAGCAGTACTTC.

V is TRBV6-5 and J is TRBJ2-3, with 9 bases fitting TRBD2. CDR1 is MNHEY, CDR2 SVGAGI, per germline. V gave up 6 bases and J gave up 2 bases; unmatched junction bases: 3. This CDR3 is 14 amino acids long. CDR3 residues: CASRRTSDTDTQYF. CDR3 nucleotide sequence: TGTGCCAGCAGAAGGACTAGCGACACAGATACGCAGTATTTT.

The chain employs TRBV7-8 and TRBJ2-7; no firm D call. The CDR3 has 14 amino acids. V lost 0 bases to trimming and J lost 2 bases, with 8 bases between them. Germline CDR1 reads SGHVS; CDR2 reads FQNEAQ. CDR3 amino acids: CASSLAGSTYEQYF. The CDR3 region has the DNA TGTGCCAGCAGCTTAGCGGGATCGACCTACGAGCAGTACTTC.

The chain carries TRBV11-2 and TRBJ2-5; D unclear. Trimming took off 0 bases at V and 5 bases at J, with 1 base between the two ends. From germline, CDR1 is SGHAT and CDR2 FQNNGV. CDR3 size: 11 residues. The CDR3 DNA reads TGTGCCAGCAGCTTAGAGGAGACCCAGTACTTC. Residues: CASSLEETQYF.

In DNA form, the CDR3 reads TGTGCCAGCAGACGGGAGGTCAACAATGAGCAGTTCTTC. Encoded protein: CASRREVNNEQFF. The rearrangement uses TRBV6-5 and TRBJ2-1; TRBD2 matches 7 bases. Per germline, CDR1 MNHEY and CDR2 SVGAGI. The ends lost 6 bases at V and 5 bases at J; junction bases unmatched: 4. CDR3 size: 13 residues.

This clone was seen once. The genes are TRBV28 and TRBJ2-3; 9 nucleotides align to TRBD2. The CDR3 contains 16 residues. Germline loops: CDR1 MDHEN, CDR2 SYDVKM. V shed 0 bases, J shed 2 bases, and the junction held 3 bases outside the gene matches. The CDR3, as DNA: TGTGCCAGCAGTTTATGGGCGGGAGGGGCCACAGATACGCAGTATTTT. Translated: CASSLWAGGATDTQYF.

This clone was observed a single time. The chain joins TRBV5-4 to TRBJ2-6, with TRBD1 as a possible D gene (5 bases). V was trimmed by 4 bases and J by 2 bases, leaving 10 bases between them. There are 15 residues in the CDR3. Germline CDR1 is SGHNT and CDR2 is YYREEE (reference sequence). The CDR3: CASSPETAGANVLTF. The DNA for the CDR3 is TGTGCCAGCAGCCCGGAGACAGCTGGGGCCAACGTCCTGACTTTC.

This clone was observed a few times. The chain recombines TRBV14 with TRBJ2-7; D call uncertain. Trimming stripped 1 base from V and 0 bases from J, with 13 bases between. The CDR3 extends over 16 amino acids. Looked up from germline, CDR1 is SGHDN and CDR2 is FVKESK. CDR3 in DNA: TGTGCCAGCAGCCAAGGAAGTTATTGGGACTCCTACGAGCAGTACTTC. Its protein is CASSQGSYWDSYEQYF.

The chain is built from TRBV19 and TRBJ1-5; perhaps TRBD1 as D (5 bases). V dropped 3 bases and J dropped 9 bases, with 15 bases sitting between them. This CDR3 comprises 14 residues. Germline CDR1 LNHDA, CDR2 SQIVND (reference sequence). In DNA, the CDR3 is TGTGCCAGTAGTATGGCCGCAGGGTTTCGGCCCCAGCATTTT. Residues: CASSMAAGFRPQHF.

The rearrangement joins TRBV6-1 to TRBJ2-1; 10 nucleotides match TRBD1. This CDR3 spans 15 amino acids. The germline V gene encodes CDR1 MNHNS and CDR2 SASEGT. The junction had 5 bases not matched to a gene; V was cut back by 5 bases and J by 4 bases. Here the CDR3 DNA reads TGTGCCAGCAGTCCGGGACAGGGGATTTACAATGAGCAGTTCTTC. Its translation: CASSPGQGIYNEQFF.

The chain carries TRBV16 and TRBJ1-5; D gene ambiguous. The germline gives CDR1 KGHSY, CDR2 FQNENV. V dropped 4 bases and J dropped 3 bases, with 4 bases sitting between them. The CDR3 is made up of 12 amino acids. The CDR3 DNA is TGTGCCAGCAGCCCGTCCAATCAGCCCCAGCATTTT. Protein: CASSPSNQPQHF.

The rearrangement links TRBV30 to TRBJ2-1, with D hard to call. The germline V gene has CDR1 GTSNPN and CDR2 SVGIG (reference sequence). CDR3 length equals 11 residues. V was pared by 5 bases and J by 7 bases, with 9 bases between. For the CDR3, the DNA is TGTGCCTGGCTTCGTTGGAATGAGCAGTTCTTC. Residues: CAWLRWNEQFF.

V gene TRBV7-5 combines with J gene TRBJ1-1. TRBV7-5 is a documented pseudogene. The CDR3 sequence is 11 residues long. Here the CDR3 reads CARSFYGAAFF. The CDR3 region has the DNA TGTGCCAGAAGCTTCTACGGTGCAGCTTTCTTT.

The CDR3 coding sequence is TGTGCCAGCAGCTTAGTACAGGGTGAAGCTTTCTTT. Translated, it gives CASSLVQGEAFF. The chain employs TRBV7-6 and TRBJ1-1, with D tentatively TRBD1 (6 bases). The length of the CDR3 is 12 residues. Germline CDR1 and CDR2: SGHVS and FNYEAQ. V was trimmed by 1 base and J by 7 bases, leaving 7 bases between them.

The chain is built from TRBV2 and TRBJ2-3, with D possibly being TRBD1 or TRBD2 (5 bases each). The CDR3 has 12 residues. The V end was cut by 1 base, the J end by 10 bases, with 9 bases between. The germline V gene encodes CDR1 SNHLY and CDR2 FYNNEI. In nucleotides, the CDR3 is TGTGCCAGCAGTGAAGGGGAGACAGCGCAGTATTTT. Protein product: CASSEGETAQYF. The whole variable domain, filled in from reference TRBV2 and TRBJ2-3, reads EPEVTQTPSHQVTQMGQEVILRCVPISNHLYFYWYRQILGQKVEFLVSFYNNEISEKSEIFDDQFSVERPDGSNFTLKIRSTKLEDSAMYFCASSEGETAQYFGPGTRLTVL.

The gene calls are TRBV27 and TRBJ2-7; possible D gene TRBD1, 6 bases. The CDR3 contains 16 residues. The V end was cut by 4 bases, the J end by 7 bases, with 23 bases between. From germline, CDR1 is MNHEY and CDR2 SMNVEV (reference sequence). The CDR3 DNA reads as TGTGCCAGCAGTTCTTACAGGGCCGAGGAAGGTTGGGAGCAGTACTTC. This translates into CASSSYRAEEGWEQYF.

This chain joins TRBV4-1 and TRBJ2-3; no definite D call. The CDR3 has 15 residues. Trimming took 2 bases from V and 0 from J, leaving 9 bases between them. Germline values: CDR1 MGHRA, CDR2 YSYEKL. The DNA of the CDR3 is TGCGCCAGCAGCCAATCCCGGGTGAGCACAGATACGCAGTATTTT. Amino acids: CASSQSRVSTDTQYF.

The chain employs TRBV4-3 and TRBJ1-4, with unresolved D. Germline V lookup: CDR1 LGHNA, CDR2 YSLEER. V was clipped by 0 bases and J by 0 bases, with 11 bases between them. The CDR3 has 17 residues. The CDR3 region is CASSQEGHGATNEKLFF. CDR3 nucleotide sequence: TGCGCCAGCAGCCAAGAGGGCCACGGGGCAACTAATGAAAAACTGTTTTTT.

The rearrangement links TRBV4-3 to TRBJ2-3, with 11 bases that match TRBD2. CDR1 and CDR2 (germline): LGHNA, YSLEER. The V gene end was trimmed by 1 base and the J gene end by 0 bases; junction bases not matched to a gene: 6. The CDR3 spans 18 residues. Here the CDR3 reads CASSQAVAGGYSTDTQYF. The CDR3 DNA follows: TGCGCCAGCAGCCAAGCCGTAGCGGGAGGGTACAGCACAGATACGCAGTATTTT.

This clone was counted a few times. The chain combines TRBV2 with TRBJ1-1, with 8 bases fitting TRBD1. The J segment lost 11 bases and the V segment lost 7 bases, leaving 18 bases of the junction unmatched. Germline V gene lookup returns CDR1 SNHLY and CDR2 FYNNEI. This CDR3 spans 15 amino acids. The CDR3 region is CASKAIGTGGTRAFF. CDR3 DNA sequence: TGTGCCAGCAAGGCCATCGGGACAGGCGGAACGCGGGCTTTCTTT. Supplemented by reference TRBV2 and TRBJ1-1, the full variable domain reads EPEVTQTPSHQVTQMGQEVILRCVPISNHLYFYWYRQILGQKVEFLVSFYNNEISEKSEIFDDQFSVERPDGSNFTLKIRSTKLEDSAMYFCASKAIGTGGTRAFFGQGTRLTVV.

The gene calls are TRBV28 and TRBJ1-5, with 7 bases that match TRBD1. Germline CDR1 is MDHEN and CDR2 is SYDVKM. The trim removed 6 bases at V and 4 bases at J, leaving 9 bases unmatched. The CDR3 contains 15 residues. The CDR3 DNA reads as TGTGCCAGCAGCCGAACAGGGGTTCAGAATCAGCCCCAGCATTTT. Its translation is CASSRTGVQNQPQHF.

CDR3 sequence: CATSNNSGTTILEQYF. The CDR3 bases are TGTGCCACCAGCAATAATTCCGGGACTACTATCCTCGAGCAGTACTTC. The chain is built from TRBV15 and TRBJ2-7; TRBD2 agrees at 7 bases. The V gene end was trimmed by 4 bases and the J gene end by 6 bases; junction bases not matched to a gene: 15. The CDR3 loop spans 16 amino acids. CDR1 LNHNV and CDR2 YYDKDF come from the germline V gene (reference sequence).

The CDR3 spells CASSLTRGETQYF. CDR3 in DNA: TGTGCCAGCAGCTTAACCAGGGGAGAGACCCAGTACTTC. V usage is TRBV7-3 and J usage is TRBJ2-5; tentatively, D is TRBD1 (6 bases). The V gene lost 0 bases and the J gene lost 4 bases, with 6 bases spanning the gap. Germline loops: CDR1 SGHTA, CDR2 FQGTGA. The CDR3 length is 13 residues. Using reference TRBV7-3 and TRBJ2-5 for the parts outside the CDR3, the full variable domain is GAGVSQTPSNKVTEKGKYVELRCDPISGHTALYWYRQSLGQGPEFLIYFQGTGAADDSGLPNDRFFAVRPEGSVSTLKIQRTERGDSAVYLCASSLTRGETQYFGPGTRLLVL.

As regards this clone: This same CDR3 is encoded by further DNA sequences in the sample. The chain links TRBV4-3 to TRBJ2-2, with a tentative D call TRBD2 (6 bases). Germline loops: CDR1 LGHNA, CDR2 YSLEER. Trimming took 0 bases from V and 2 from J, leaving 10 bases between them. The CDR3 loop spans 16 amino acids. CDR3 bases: TGCGCCAGCAGCCAAGATACCGGGAGAAACACCGGGGAGCTGTTTTTT. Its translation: CASSQDTGRNTGELFF.